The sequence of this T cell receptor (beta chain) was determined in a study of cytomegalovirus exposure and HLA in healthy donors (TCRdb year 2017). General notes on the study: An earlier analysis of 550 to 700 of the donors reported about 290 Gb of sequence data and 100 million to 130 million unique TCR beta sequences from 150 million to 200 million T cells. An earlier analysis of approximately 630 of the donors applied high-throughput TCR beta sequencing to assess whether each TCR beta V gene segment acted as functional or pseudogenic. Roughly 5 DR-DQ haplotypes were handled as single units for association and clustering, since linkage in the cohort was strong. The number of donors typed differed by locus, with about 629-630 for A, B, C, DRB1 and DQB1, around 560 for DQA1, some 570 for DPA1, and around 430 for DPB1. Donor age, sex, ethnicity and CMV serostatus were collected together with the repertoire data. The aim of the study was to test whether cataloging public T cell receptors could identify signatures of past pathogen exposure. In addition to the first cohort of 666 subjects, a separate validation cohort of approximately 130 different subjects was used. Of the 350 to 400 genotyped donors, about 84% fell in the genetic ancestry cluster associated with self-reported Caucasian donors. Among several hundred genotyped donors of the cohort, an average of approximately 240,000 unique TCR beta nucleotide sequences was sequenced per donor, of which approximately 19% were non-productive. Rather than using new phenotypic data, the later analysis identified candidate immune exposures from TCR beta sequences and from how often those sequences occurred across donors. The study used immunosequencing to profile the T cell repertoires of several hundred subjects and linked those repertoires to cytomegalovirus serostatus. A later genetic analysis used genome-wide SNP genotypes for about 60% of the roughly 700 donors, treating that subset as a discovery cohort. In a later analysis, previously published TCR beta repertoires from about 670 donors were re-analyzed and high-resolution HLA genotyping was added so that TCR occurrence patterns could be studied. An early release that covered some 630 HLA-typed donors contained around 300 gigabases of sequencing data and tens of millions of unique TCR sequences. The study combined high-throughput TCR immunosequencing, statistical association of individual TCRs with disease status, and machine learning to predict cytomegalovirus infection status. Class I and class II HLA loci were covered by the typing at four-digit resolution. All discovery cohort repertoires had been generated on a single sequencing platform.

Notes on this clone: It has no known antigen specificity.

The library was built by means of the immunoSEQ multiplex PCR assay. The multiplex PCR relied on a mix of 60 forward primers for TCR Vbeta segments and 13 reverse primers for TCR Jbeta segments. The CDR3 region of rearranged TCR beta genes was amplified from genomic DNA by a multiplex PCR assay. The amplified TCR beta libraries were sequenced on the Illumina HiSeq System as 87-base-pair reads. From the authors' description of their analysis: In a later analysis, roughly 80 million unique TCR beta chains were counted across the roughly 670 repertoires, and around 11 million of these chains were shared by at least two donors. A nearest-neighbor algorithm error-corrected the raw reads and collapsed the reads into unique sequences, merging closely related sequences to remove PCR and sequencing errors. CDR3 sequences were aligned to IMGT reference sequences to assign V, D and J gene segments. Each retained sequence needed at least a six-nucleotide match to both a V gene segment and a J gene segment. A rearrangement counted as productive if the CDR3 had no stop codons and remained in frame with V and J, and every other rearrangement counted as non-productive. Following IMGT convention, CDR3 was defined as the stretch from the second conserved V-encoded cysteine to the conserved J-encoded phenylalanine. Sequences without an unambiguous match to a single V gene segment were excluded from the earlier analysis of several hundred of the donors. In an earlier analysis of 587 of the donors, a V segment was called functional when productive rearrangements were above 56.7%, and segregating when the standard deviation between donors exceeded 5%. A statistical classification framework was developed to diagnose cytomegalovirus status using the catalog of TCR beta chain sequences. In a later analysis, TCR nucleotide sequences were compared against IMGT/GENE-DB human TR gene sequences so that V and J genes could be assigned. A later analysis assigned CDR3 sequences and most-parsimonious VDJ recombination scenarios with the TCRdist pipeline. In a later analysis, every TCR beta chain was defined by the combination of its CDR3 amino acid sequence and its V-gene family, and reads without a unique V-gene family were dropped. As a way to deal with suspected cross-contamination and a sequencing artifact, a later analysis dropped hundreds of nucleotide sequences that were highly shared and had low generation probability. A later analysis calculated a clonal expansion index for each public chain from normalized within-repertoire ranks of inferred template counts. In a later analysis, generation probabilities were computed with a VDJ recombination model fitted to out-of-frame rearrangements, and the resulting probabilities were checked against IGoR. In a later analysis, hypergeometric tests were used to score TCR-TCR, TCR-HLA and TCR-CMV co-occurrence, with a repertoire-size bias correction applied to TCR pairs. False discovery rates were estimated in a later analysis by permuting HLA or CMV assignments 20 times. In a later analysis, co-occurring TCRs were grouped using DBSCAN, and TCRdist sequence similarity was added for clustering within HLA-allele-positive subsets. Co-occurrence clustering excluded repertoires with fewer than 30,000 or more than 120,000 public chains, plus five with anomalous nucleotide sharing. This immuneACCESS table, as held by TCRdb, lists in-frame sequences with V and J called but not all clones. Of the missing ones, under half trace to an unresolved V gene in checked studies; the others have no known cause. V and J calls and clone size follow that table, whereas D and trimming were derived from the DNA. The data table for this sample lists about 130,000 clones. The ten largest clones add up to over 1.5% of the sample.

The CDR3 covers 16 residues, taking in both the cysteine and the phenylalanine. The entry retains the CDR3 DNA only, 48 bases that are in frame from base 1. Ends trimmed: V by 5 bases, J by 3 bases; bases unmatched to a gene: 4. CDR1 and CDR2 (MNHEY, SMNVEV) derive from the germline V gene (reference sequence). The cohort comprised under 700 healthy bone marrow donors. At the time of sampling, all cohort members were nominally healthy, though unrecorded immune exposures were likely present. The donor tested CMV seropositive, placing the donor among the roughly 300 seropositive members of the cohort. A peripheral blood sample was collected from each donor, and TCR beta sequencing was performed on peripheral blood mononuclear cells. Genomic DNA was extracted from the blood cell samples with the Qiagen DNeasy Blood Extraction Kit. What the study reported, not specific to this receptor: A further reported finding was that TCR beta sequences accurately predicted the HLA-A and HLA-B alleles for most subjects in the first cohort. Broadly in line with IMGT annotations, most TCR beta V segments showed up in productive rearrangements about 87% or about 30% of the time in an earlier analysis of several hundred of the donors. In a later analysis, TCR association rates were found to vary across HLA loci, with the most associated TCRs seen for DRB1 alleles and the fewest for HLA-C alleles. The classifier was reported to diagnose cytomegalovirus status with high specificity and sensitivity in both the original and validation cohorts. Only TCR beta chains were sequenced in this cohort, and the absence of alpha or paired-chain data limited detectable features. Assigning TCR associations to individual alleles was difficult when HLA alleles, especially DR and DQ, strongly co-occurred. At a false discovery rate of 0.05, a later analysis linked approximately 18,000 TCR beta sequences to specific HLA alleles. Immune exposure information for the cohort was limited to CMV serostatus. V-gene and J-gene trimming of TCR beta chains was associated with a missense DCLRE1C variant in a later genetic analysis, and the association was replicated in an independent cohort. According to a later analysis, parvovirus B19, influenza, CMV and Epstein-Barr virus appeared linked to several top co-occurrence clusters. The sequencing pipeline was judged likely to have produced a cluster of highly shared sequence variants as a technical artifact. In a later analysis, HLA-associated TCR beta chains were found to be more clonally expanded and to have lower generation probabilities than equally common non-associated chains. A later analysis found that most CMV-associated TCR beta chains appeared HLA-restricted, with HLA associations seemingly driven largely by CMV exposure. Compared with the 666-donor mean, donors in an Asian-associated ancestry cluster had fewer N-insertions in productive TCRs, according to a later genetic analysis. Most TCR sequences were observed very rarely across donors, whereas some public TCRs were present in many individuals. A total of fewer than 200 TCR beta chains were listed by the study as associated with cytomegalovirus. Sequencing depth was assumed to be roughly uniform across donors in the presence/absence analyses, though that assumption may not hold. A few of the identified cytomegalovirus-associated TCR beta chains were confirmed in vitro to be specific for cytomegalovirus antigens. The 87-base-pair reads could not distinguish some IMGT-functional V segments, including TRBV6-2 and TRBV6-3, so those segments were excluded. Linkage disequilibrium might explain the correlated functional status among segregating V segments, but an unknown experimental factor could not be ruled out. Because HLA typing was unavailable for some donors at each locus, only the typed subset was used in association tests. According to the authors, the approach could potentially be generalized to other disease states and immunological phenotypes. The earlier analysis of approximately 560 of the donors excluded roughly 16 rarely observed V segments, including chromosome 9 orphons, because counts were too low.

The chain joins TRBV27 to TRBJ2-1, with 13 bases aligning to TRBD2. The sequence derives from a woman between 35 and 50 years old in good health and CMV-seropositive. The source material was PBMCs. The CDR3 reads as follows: CASSPRLAGGYNEQFF. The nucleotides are TGTGCCAGCAGTCCCAGACTAGCGGGAGGCTACAATGAGCAGTTCTTC.